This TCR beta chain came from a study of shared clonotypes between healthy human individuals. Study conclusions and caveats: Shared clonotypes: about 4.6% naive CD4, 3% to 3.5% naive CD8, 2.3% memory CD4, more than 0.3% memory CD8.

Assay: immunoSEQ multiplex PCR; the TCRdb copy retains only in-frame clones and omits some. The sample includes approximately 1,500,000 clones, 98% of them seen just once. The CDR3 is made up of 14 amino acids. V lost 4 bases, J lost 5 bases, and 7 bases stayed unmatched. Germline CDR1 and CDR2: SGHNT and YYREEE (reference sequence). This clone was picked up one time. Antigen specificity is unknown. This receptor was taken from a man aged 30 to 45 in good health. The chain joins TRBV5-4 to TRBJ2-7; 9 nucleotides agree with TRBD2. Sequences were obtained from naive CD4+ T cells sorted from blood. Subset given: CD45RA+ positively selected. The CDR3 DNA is TGTGCCAGCAGCCATAGCGGGAGAGGGGACGAGCAGTACTTC. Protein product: CASSHSGRGDEQYF.